Each of the 29 T cell receptor beta chains below was sequenced from the same sample in a study of response to subunit inactivated influenza vaccine. TCRdb re-called the RT-PCR reads with MiXCR, one entry per CDR3 protein. The data hold about 700,000 distinct CDR3 sequences, with roughly 14% observed a single time. The source material was PBMCs from blood, sampled about 14 days before vaccination. These receptor sequences come from a man aged 45-60 years who received an inactivated influenza vaccine.

This clonotype was detected only a few times. The chain has TRBV28 and TRBJ2-7, with 7 positions matching TRBD1. The germline V gene encodes CDR1 MDHEN and CDR2 SYDVKM. The CDR3 totals 15 residues. V lost 5 bases, J lost 9 bases, and 16 bases stayed unmatched. The CDR3 DNA sequence: TGTGCCAGCAGTGCCCTGTCCCGGGACAGTAACCGGCAGTACTTC. Amino acid sequence: CASSALSRDSNRQYF.

This clonotype occurred a few times. The chain links TRBV7-2 to TRBJ2-3, with TRBD2 matching 7 bases. The germline V gene encodes CDR1 SGHTA and CDR2 FQGNSA. CDR3 length: 15 amino acids. With 6 bases clipped from V and 2 bases from J, the junction kept 8 bases outside the gene matches. The CDR3 nucleotides are TGTGCCAGCAGTCGACGAGGACTAGACACAGATACGCAGTATTTT. Protein product: CASSRRGLDTDTQYF.

This clonotype was picked up many times. This sequence joins TRBV28 and TRBJ1-2; no definite D call. Trimming cost V 3 bases and J 3 bases, with 11 bases left between them. This CDR3 contains 14 residues. Germline V CDR1 and CDR2: MDHEN, SYDVKM. Here the CDR3 reads CASSFLSGYYGYTF. The CDR3 coding sequence is TGTGCCAGCAGTTTCCTTTCTGGGTACTATGGCTACACCTTC.

This clonotype was recorded a few times. This chain joins TRBV12-3 or TRBV12-4 and TRBJ1-5, with D perhaps matching TRBD1 (5 bases). The CDR3 spans 14 residues. Trimming stripped 6 bases from V and 1 base from J, with 10 bases between. The CDR3 loop reads CASSWGGSNQPQHF. For the CDR3, the DNA is TGTGCCAGCAGCTGGGGCGGAAGCAATCAGCCCCAGCATTTT.

In its sample, this clonotype was seen many times. The J gene is TRBJ1-3, the V gene TRBV4-3; TRBD1 matches at 7 bases. The CDR3 length is 16 residues. Germline CDR1 and CDR2: LGHNA and YSLEER. V was clipped by 3 bases and J by 2 bases; unmatched bases: 7. The CDR3 reads CASSHDATGTGNTIYF. DNA for the CDR3: TGCGCCAGCAGCCACGATGCGACAGGGACTGGAAACACCATATATTTT.

This chain uses TRBV6-2 or TRBV6-3 with TRBJ2-3, with D uncertain. V was clipped by 5 bases and J by 4 bases, with 10 bases between them. Germline CDR1 is MNHEY and CDR2 is SVGEGT. This CDR3 is 13 amino acids long. Written as DNA, the CDR3 is TGTGCCAGCAGTCCCTACCTTGCAGATACGCAGTATTTT. It is translated as CASSPYLADTQYF.

This clonotype has a handful of counts. This chain links TRBV5-6 with TRBJ2-1; either TRBD1 or TRBD2 may fit D (5 bases each). V was trimmed by 2 bases and J by 8 bases, leaving 20 bases between them. This CDR3 is built from 16 residues. Germline CDR1 is SGHDT and CDR2 is YYEEEE. The CDR3 is CASSFPLGRDEDEQFF. The CDR3 DNA follows: TGTGCCAGCAGCTTTCCCCTCGGACGGGACGAGGATGAGCAGTTCTTC. Looking up the rest from reference TRBV5-6 and TRBJ2-1 gives the full variable domain: DAGVTQSPTHLIKTRGQQVTLRCSPKSGHDTVSWYQQALGQGPQFIFQYYEEEERQRGNFPDRFSGHQFPNYSSELNVNALLLGDSALYLCASSFPLGRDEDEQFFGPGTRLTVL.

The gene calls are TRBV29-1 and TRBJ2-5, with a possible D match to TRBD1 (6 bases). V was clipped by 2 bases and J by 4 bases, with 14 bases between them. This CDR3 is built from 14 residues. Germline loops: CDR1 SQVTM, CDR2 ANQGSEA. The chain's CDR3 is CSVENIQGRETQYF. CDR3 DNA: TGCAGCGTTGAAAATATTCAGGGGCGAGAGACCCAGTACTTC.

The chain is built from TRBV28 and TRBJ2-1, with TRBD1 matching 9 bases. V was pared by 8 bases and J by 5 bases, with 10 bases of the junction left unmatched. CDR1 is MDHEN, CDR2 SYDVKM, per germline. The CDR3 has 15 amino acids. CDR3 in DNA: TGTGCCAGCGGTCTCCGACAGGGGGTCCACAATGAGCAGTTCTTC. This gives the protein CASGLRQGVHNEQFF.

The rearrangement links TRBV7-2 to TRBJ2-1; TRBD2 aligns across 11 bases. The CDR3 consists of 16 residues. The V gene end was trimmed by 0 bases and the J gene end by 9 bases; junction bases not matched to a gene: 7. Germline values: CDR1 SGHTA, CDR2 FQGNSA. The chain's CDR3 is CASSLAGTSGNTEQFF. CDR3 in DNA: TGTGCCAGCAGCTTAGCCGGGACTAGCGGTAACACTGAGCAGTTCTTC.

The chain links TRBV10-3 to TRBJ2-7, with 7 bases matching TRBD2. V was clipped by 4 bases and J by 2 bases; unmatched bases: 5. The CDR3 consists of 14 residues. Germline CDR1 reads ENHRY; CDR2 reads SYGVKD. The CDR3 spells CAISVSGATYEQYF. CDR3 DNA: TGTGCCATCAGTGTAAGCGGGGCGACCTACGAGCAGTACTTC.

The genes are TRBV10-3 and TRBJ2-7, with 12 nucleotides matching TRBD1. The CDR3 contains 15 residues. V was clipped by 4 bases and J by 6 bases; unmatched bases: 7. CDR1 and CDR2 from the germline V gene are ENHRY and SYGVKD. The CDR3 DNA is TGTGCCATCAGTGGGTCAGGGACAGGGGGCGCCGAGCAGTACTTC. Translation: CAISGSGTGGAEQYF.

The rearrangement joins TRBV12-3 or TRBV12-4 to TRBJ1-1; D is ambiguous. V lost 9 bases, J lost 5 bases, and 16 bases lay in between. This CDR3 contains 13 residues. CDR3 amino acids: CASSRARWTEAFF. In DNA form, the CDR3 reads TGTGCCAGTAGCCGGGCGAGGTGGACTGAAGCTTTCTTT.

This clonotype was observed a few times. The chain recombines TRBV6-1 with TRBJ1-6, with D possibly being TRBD1 (6 bases). In germline, CDR1 is MNHNS, CDR2 SASEGT. V gave up 10 bases and J gave up 10 bases, with 23 bases separating them. The CDR3 spans 15 residues. CDR3 residues: CATSPGGTIGSPLHF. The CDR3 coding sequence is TGTGCCACCTCCCCCGGGGGGACAATTGGCTCACCCCTCCACTTT.

This chain links TRBV12-3 or TRBV12-4 with TRBJ1-2; D gene uncertain. This CDR3 has 14 residues. V was shortened by 3 bases and J by 8 bases, with 16 bases between the two germline ends. The CDR3 reads CASSFIGPLVGYTF. CDR3 nucleotides: TGTGCCAGCAGTTTCATCGGACCCCTAGTCGGCTACACCTTC.

This clonotype was counted at least ten times. CDR3 sequence (DNA): TGCGCCAGCAGCTTACGGACTAGCGTAAACAATGAGCAGTTCTTC. The encoded protein is CASSLRTSVNNEQFF. The J gene is TRBJ2-1, the V gene TRBV5-1; 9 bases fit TRBD2. Trimming at V came to 2 bases and at J to 5 bases, leaving 5 bases not matched to a gene. Germline assignment: CDR1 SGHRS and CDR2 YFSETQ. The CDR3 length is 15 residues.

This clonotype was detected only a few times. The J gene is TRBJ2-7, the V gene TRBV7-8; 11 bases match TRBD2. The V gene's germline CDR1 is SGHVS and CDR2 FQNEAQ. V was pared by 1 base and J by 6 bases, with 11 bases of the junction left unmatched. This CDR3 spans 17 amino acids. The CDR3 here is CASSLVSIAGGLTEQYF. DNA for the CDR3: TGTGCCAGCAGCTTAGTTTCGATAGCGGGAGGGCTAACCGAGCAGTACTTC.

This rearrangement joins TRBV5-1 to TRBJ2-3; 7 positions agree with TRBD2. CDR1 and CDR2 (germline): SGHRS, YFSETQ. The CDR3 contains 15 residues. V shed 2 bases, J shed 1 base, and the junction held 4 bases outside the gene matches. CDR3 DNA: TGCGCCAGCAGCTTAGCGGGGAAGGGCACAGATACGCAGTATTTT. Translation gives CASSLAGKGTDTQYF.

There are many counts of this clonotype. CDR3 in DNA: TGTGCCAGCAGTTACGGTGGGGGCAGCACAGATACGCAGTATTTT. Translating gives CASSYGGGSTDTQYF. The chain links TRBV6-5 to TRBJ2-3, with D maybe TRBD1 (6 bases). CDR3 length equals 15 residues. Germline values: CDR1 MNHEY, CDR2 SVGAGI. V shed 2 bases and J shed 0 bases, with 9 bases lying between them.

There are a few counts of this clonotype. The chain uses TRBV24-1 and TRBJ2-1, with D maybe TRBD1 (6 bases). The CDR3 runs 18 residues. Germline V gene data show CDR1 as KGHDR and CDR2 as SFDVKD. V lost 4 bases to trimming and J lost 0 bases, with 18 bases between them. CDR3 DNA sequence: TGTGCCACCAGTGACTGGGCCGGGACATCGGTCTCCTACAATGAGCAGTTCTTC. It is translated as CATSDWAGTSVSYNEQFF.

This clonotype showed up many times. The chain links TRBV7-9 to TRBJ2-2; D is possibly TRBD2 (6 bases). The CDR3 has 16 amino acids. With 3 bases removed from V and 3 bases from J, the gap between germline ends came to 14 bases. Germline V CDR1 and CDR2: SEHNR, FQNEAQ (reference sequence). Here the CDR3 DNA reads TGTGCCAGCAGCTTGCCGGGGACTGTTGACACCGGGGAGCTGTTTTTT. This encodes CASSLPGTVDTGELFF.

This clonotype was seen at least ten times. The chain couples TRBV30 to TRBJ1-5, with D maybe TRBD1 (5 bases). The length of the CDR3 is 15 residues. The germline V gene encodes CDR1 GTSNPN and CDR2 SVGIG (reference sequence). V was shortened by 2 bases and J by 2 bases, with 13 bases between the two germline ends. CDR3 DNA sequence: TGTGCCTGGAGTATGGGGCAGGGAGGCAATCAGCCCCAGCATTTT. Protein product: CAWSMGQGGNQPQHF.

A few counts support this clonotype. The chain carries TRBV13 and TRBJ1-1; D is perhaps TRBD1 (5 bases). The CDR3 is made up of 13 amino acids. In germline, CDR1 is PRHDT, CDR2 FYEKMQ (reference sequence). V lost 6 bases and J 1 base, leaving 9 bases between the germline ends. The DNA for the CDR3 is TGTGCCAGCAGTCGACAGCCGAACACTGAAGCTTTCTTT. This translates into CASSRQPNTEAFF. Supplemented by reference TRBV13 and TRBJ1-1, the full variable domain reads AAGVIQSPRHLIKEKRETATLKCYPIPRHDTVYWYQQGPGQDPQFLISFYEKMQSDKGSIPDRFSAQQFSDYHSELNMSSLELGDSALYFCASSRQPNTEAFFGQGTRLTVV.

The chain employs TRBV12-3 or TRBV12-4 and TRBJ2-3; D is uncertain. The CDR3 is 14 residues long. Trimming took 5 bases from V and 2 from J, leaving 11 bases between them. CDR3 residues: CASSRTAPTDTQYF. CDR3 sequence (DNA): TGTGCCAGCAGTAGGACGGCCCCCACAGATACGCAGTATTTT.

This clonotype was detected a few times. The chain recombines TRBV28 with TRBJ2-7, with D perhaps TRBD1 or TRBD2 (5 bases each). Trimming removed 6 bases from V and 9 bases from J, with 27 bases in between. CDR1 is MDHEN and CDR2 is SYDVKM in the germline V gene. CDR3 length: 16 amino acids. The CDR3 DNA sequence: TGTGCCAGCAGACCCTGGGACGGAGCTGCTACGAGCGGGCAGTACTTC. Protein: CASRPWDGAATSGQYF.

This clonotype was seen at least ten times. The rearrangement uses TRBV5-1 and TRBJ1-2; 7 nucleotides match TRBD1. Germline CDR1 is SGHRS and CDR2 is YFSETQ. The junction had 3 bases not matched to a gene; V was cut back by 0 bases and J by 4 bases. The CDR3 loop spans 14 amino acids. The CDR3 reads CASSLGGQIYGYTF. Here the CDR3 DNA reads TGCGCCAGCAGCTTGGGGGGACAGATCTATGGCTACACCTTC. The variable domain in full, with the rest retrieved from reference TRBV5-1 and TRBJ1-2, is KAGVTQTPRYLIKTRGQQVTLSCSPISGHRSVSWYQQTPGQGLQFLFEYFSETQRNKGNFPGRFSGRQFSNSRSEMNVSTLELGDSALYLCASSLGGQIYGYTFGSGTRLTVV.

The table lists this clonotype with a few counts. The chain links TRBV7-9 to TRBJ2-7, with 10 nucleotides matching TRBD1. V shed 6 bases, J shed 5 bases, and the junction held 10 bases outside the gene matches. The CDR3 sequence is 15 residues long. Per the germline V gene, CDR1 is SEHNR and CDR2 is FQNEAQ (reference sequence). The DNA for the CDR3 is TGTGCCAGCAGTCAGACAGGGGGCGGAGGGAACGAGCAGTACTTC. Amino acids: CASSQTGGGGNEQYF. Filled out from reference TRBV7-9 and TRBJ2-7, the complete variable domain reads DTGVSQNPRHKITKRGQNVTFRCDPISEHNRLYWYRQTLGQGPEFLTYFQNEAQLEKSRLLSDRFSAERPKGSFSTLEIQRTEQGDSAMYLCASSQTGGGGNEQYFGPGTRLTVT.

This clonotype was detected only a few times. The chain carries TRBV5-1 and TRBJ2-7, with D perhaps matching TRBD1 (5 bases). The CDR3 spans 14 residues. Trimming left V 5 bases short and J 0 bases short, with 12 bases between. Germline V gene lookup returns CDR1 SGHRS and CDR2 YFSETQ. In DNA form, the CDR3 reads TGCGCCAGCAGACTCGGACAATCCTCCTACGAGCAGTACTTC. It encodes CASRLGQSSYEQYF.

This chain links TRBV4-1 with TRBJ1-2; D not certain. Trimming pared 1 base from V and 8 bases from J, leaving 14 bases between. This CDR3 spans 14 amino acids. CDR1 MGHRA and CDR2 YSYEKL come from the germline V gene. In DNA form, the CDR3 reads TGCGCCAGCAGCCAAGCGGAGGGTTCGAGGGGCTACACCTTC. Translating it yields CASSQAEGSRGYTF.